This record looks at one TCR beta chain sequence and its context. Its antigen remains unidentified. The data originate from a study of cytomegalovirus exposure and HLA in healthy donors. Findings and caveats of the study: Cytomegalovirus-associated status was assigned to fewer than 200 TCR beta chains.

The PCR employed 60 Vbeta primers together with 13 Jbeta primers. Measured with immunoSEQ multiplex PCR; TCRdb has only the in-frame clones, and not every one. The sample consists of some 150,000 clones, 70% to 80% of them appearing once. Sequenced input: PBMCs. The TCR sequence derives from a man in his sixties in good health and CMV-seronegative.

The CDR3 nucleotides are TGTGCCAGTAGTACACAGGGGCACCAAGGTGAAAAACTGTTTTTT. Residues: CASSTQGHQGEKLFF. V and J are TRBV19 and TRBJ1-4; 7 bases align to TRBD1. Trimming took 4 bases from V and 7 from J; bases not matched to a gene: 9. This CDR3 is 15 amino acids long. Germline CDR1 LNHDA, CDR2 SQIVND (reference sequence).